The 23 T cell receptor beta chains in this list originate from one sample, sequenced in a study of blood T cell repertoires in COVID-19. Sequenced by immunoSEQ multiplex PCR; TCRdb stores in-frame clones only, minus some. The sample shows about 370,000 clones, over 75% of them seen only once. Sequencing was carried out using PBMCs or T cells enriched from blood (not recorded which). These TCRs come from a man aged 18 to 29 who had recovered from COVID-19.

The rearrangement uses TRBV29-1 and TRBJ2-2; 7 bases align to TRBD1. Germline V gene data show CDR1 as SQVTM and CDR2 as ANQGSEA. Trimming removed 5 bases from V and 6 bases from J; junction bases left unmatched: 9. The CDR3 extends over 14 amino acids. The CDR3, as DNA: TGCAGCGTTCAGACAGGGTATAGAGCCGGGGAGCTGTTTTTT. It encodes CSVQTGYRAGELFF.

V and J are TRBV14 and TRBJ2-2, with D unclear. In germline, CDR1 is SGHDN, CDR2 FVKESK. CDR3 length: 13 amino acids. V lost 2 bases, J lost 4 bases, and 5 bases lay in between. CDR3 nucleotide sequence: TGTGCCAGCAGCCAACACTCCACCGGGGAGCTGTTTTTT. It yields the protein CASSQHSTGELFF. The full variable domain, in which reference TRBV14 and TRBJ2-2 provide the parts outside the CDR3, is EAGVTQFPSHSVIEKGQTVTLRCDPISGHDNLYWYRRVMGKEIKFLLHFVKESKQDESGMPNNRFLAERTGGTYSTLKVQPAELEDSGVYFCASSQHSTGELFFGEGSRLTVL.

The V gene is TRBV7-6, the J gene TRBJ2-7; 14 nucleotides agree with TRBD2. J lost 7 bases, V lost 5 bases, and 13 bases had no gene match. This CDR3 comprises 17 residues. Looked up from germline, CDR1 is SGHVS and CDR2 is FNYEAQ. The CDR3 DNA reads as TGTGCCAGCAGCCCCGAACGGGGACTAGCGGGAGAGTGGGAGCAGTACTTC. Protein: CASSPERGLAGEWEQYF.

The V and J genes are TRBV25-1 and TRBJ2-2; a possible D gene is TRBD2 (6 bases). Germline CDR1 and CDR2: MGHDK and SYGVNS. The CDR3 is 16 residues long. V was clipped by 3 bases and J by 2 bases, with 13 bases between them. CDR3 residues: CASSDWGTFNTGELFF. In DNA form, the CDR3 reads TGTGCCAGCAGTGACTGGGGGACTTTCAACACCGGGGAGCTGTTTTTT.

The gene calls are TRBV28 and TRBJ2-7; 14 nucleotides match TRBD2. From germline, CDR1 is MDHEN and CDR2 SYDVKM. The CDR3 is 17 residues long. V was pared by 2 bases and J by 3 bases, with 6 bases of the junction left unmatched. CDR3 sequence: CASSLPPGTSGSYEQYF. CDR3 nucleotides: TGTGCCAGCAGTTTACCCCCTGGGACTAGCGGGAGCTACGAGCAGTACTTC.

This clone appeared a single time. The CDR3 reads CAISDRAGELFF. The CDR3 DNA follows: TGTGCCATCAGCGACAGGGCCGGGGAGCTGTTTTTT. This chain connects TRBV10-3 to TRBJ2-2; TRBD1 matches at 7 bases. Trimming took 6 bases from V and 6 from J; bases not matched to a gene: 1. Germline values: CDR1 ENHRY, CDR2 SYGVKD. The CDR3 is 12 amino acids.

CDR3 nucleotides: TGTGCCAGCAGCCGTCGGGGGGCCGAATCCTACGAGCAGTACTTC. The encoded protein is CASSRRGAESYEQYF. The rearrangement links TRBV7-9 to TRBJ2-7, with a possible D match to TRBD2 (7 bases). The V end was cut by 5 bases, the J end by 1 base, with 15 bases between. The germline V gene has CDR1 SEHNR and CDR2 FQNEAQ (reference sequence). The length of the CDR3 is 15 residues. The entire variable domain, with the rest obtained from reference TRBV7-9 and TRBJ2-7, is as follows: DTGVSQNPRHKITKRGQNVTFRCDPISEHNRLYWYRQTLGQGPEFLTYFQNEAQLEKSRLLSDRFSAERPKGSFSTLEIQRTEQGDSAMYLCASSRRGAESYEQYFGPGTRLTVT.

The CDR3 bases are TGTGCCAGCAGCTTAGGACTAGCGGTGGGCAATGAGCAGTTCTTC. Protein sequence: CASSLGLAVGNEQFF. V is TRBV11-1 and J is TRBJ2-1; 9 bases align to TRBD2. V shed 1 base, J shed 6 bases, and the junction held 4 bases outside the gene matches. The CDR3 covers 15 residues. CDR1 SGHAT and CDR2 FQDESV come from the germline V gene (reference sequence).

The chain has TRBV10-3 and TRBJ2-7; TRBD1 agrees at 7 bases. The CDR3 runs 15 residues. J was trimmed by 3 bases and V by 3 bases; bases with no gene match: 8. CDR1 and CDR2 from the germline V gene are ENHRY and SYGVKD. DNA of the CDR3: TGTGCCATCAGTGATGGACGGACAGGAGGCTACGAGCAGTACTTC. Its translation is CAISDGRTGGYEQYF.

The rearrangement joins TRBV5-1 to TRBJ2-5; TRBD1 matches at 7 bases. Germline V lookup: CDR1 SGHRS, CDR2 YFSETQ. The CDR3 has 14 amino acids. V was pared by 4 bases and J by 4 bases, with 7 bases of the junction left unmatched. This chain's CDR3 is CASSRAGTAETQYF. CDR3 nucleotide sequence: TGCGCCAGCAGCCGAGCCGGGACAGCAGAGACCCAGTACTTC.

The V call is TRBV19, the J call TRBJ2-7; D might be TRBD2 (6 bases). Germline CDR1 LNHDA, CDR2 SQIVND (reference sequence). The CDR3 extends over 13 amino acids. Between the trimmed V and J ends, which lost 2 bases and 2 bases, there was a span of 7 bases. The CDR3 protein is CASSISGPYEQYF. For the CDR3, the DNA is TGTGCCAGTAGTATAAGCGGGCCCTACGAGCAGTACTTC.

The rearrangement joins TRBV27 to TRBJ1-1, with a tentative D call TRBD1 (6 bases). CDR3 length: 14 residues. Between the trimmed V and J ends, which lost 4 bases and 6 bases, there was a span of 15 bases. From germline, CDR1 is MNHEY and CDR2 SMNVEV (reference sequence). The CDR3 DNA follows: TGTGCCAGCAGTTACAGGGTAATCGGGGCTGAAGCTTTCTTT. Translation: CASSYRVIGAEAFF.

V gene TRBV28 combines with J gene TRBJ1-2; the match to TRBD1 covers 7 bases. CDR1 is MDHEN, CDR2 SYDVKM, per germline. V lost 2 bases, J lost 7 bases, and 7 bases stayed unmatched. This CDR3 has 14 amino acids. CDR3 sequence reads: CASSLVGGGSGYTF. CDR3 in DNA: TGTGCCAGCAGTTTAGTAGGGGGCGGTAGTGGCTACACCTTC.

This sequence joins TRBV5-5 and TRBJ2-1, with TRBD1 matching over 8 bases. Germline CDR1 SGHKS, CDR2 YYEKEE (reference sequence). The trim removed 4 bases at V and 7 bases at J, leaving 10 bases unmatched. This CDR3 has 15 amino acids. The CDR3: CASSPGVRGPNEQFF. The CDR3 region has the DNA TGTGCCAGCAGCCCCGGGGTCAGGGGGCCAAATGAGCAGTTCTTC.

This chain joins TRBV10-1 and TRBJ2-2, with D tentatively TRBD1 (6 bases). The CDR3 length is 13 residues. Germline V gene sequence: CDR1 WNHNN, CDR2 SYGVQD (reference sequence). V was trimmed by 3 bases and J by 8 bases, leaving 10 bases between them. CDR3 sequence reads: CASSERTVGELFF. CDR3 sequence (DNA): TGCGCCAGCAGTGAACGGACAGTTGGGGAGCTGTTTTTT.

This rearrangement joins TRBV12-3 or TRBV12-4 to TRBJ2-5; D ambiguous. The CDR3 spans 12 residues. V gave up 4 bases and J gave up 5 bases, with 8 bases separating them. CDR3 amino acids: CASSSNAETQYF. The CDR3 region has the DNA TGTGCCAGCAGTTCCAATGCGGAGACCCAGTACTTC.

CDR3 loop: CASRPTGVRNQPQHF. The CDR3 nucleotides are TGTGCCAGCAGACCGACAGGGGTTCGGAATCAGCCCCAGCATTTT. This chain joins TRBV6-5 and TRBJ1-5, with 8 bases fitting TRBD1. Unmatched junction bases numbered 8, after V lost 6 bases and J lost 4 bases. Germline CDR1 and CDR2: MNHEY and SVGAGI. CDR3 length: 15 amino acids.

The chain joins TRBV7-9 to TRBJ2-3, with no clear D. The CDR3 loop spans 12 amino acids. Trimming stripped 0 bases from V and 4 bases from J, with 2 bases between. CDR1 is SEHNR and CDR2 is FQNEAQ in the germline V gene (reference sequence). In DNA, the CDR3 is TGTGCCAGCAGCTTAGCCTCAGATACGCAGTATTTT. Its translation is CASSLASDTQYF. Complete variable domain (other parts from reference TRBV7-9 and TRBJ2-3): DTGVSQNPRHKITKRGQNVTFRCDPISEHNRLYWYRQTLGQGPEFLTYFQNEAQLEKSRLLSDRFSAERPKGSFSTLEIQRTEQGDSAMYLCASSLASDTQYFGPGTRLTVL.

DNA of the CDR3: TGTGCCAGCAGCGTAGTAGGGGGCGGAGATACGCAGTATTTT. It specifies CASSVVGGGDTQYF. This sequence joins TRBV9 and TRBJ2-3; TRBD1 agrees at 7 bases. Germline V gene lookup returns CDR1 SGDLS and CDR2 YYNGEE. The CDR3 contains 14 residues. The junction had 3 bases not matched to a gene; V was cut back by 0 bases and J by 5 bases.

This rearrangement joins TRBV10-3 to TRBJ1-5, with D perhaps matching TRBD1 (6 bases). The CDR3 length is 15 residues. Germline CDR1 is ENHRY and CDR2 is SYGVKD. V was shortened by 6 bases and J by 2 bases, with 14 bases between the two germline ends. DNA for the CDR3: TGTGCCATCAGCCAGGACAGCAACGGCAATCAGCCCCAGCATTTT. Protein sequence: CAISQDSNGNQPQHF.

This clone was seen once. The chain has TRBV19 and TRBJ2-7; D might be TRBD2 (6 bases). CDR1 is LNHDA, CDR2 SQIVND, per germline (reference sequence). V lost 5 bases and J 2 bases, leaving 19 bases between the germline ends. CDR3 length: 16 amino acids. The CDR3, as DNA: TGTGCCAGTAGTCCCAAAGTGGGACTCGCAACCTACGAGCAGTACTTC. Its protein product is CASSPKVGLATYEQYF. The complete variable domain, with remaining parts taken from reference TRBV19 and TRBJ2-7, reads DGGITQSPKYLFRKEGQNVTLSCEQNLNHDAMYWYRQDPGQGLRLIYYSQIVNDFQKGDIAEGYSVSREKKESFPLTVTSAQKNPTAFYLCASSPKVGLATYEQYFGPGTRLTVT.

The V call is TRBV28, the J call TRBJ1-6; 8 bases agree with TRBD1. Germline trimming cut 7 bases from V and 7 bases from J; bases unmatched to any gene: 12. Per germline, CDR1 MDHEN and CDR2 SYDVKM. The CDR3 length is 16 residues. CDR3 protein: CASTLRGRGTNSPLHF. The CDR3, as DNA: TGTGCCAGCACCCTCAGGGGGCGCGGGACAAATTCACCCCTCCACTTT.

This clone came up a few times. The sample holds other DNA sequences that translate to the same CDR3. The chain recombines TRBV20-1 with TRBJ1-2; no clear D gene. CDR1 and CDR2 (germline): DFQATT, SNEGSKA (reference sequence). V dropped 3 bases and J dropped 6 bases, with 8 bases sitting between them. There are 11 residues in the CDR3. CDR3: CSASRRDGYTF. The CDR3 DNA follows: TGCAGTGCTAGTAGGAGGGATGGCTACACCTTC.